This T cell receptor (beta chain) was profiled in a study of OX40 agonist ivuxolimab in advanced cancers. Whole-study results and caveats: Circulating CD4+ and CD8+ T cells showed clonal expansion by week 6 at 0.1 to 3.0 mg/kg. CD8+ T cells averaged more expanded clones than CD4+.

Profiled with immunoSEQ multiplex PCR; TCRdb holds only in-frame clones, not every one. This table has 70,000 to 95,000 clones, 92% appearing once. CDR3 length: 14 residues. The germline V gene has CDR1 MNHNS and CDR2 SASEGT. The V end lost 6 bases, the J end lost 3 bases, and 14 bases lay between the germline ends. This clone is medium-sized. Its antigen is currently unknown. The chain couples TRBV6-1 to TRBJ1-1; TRBD1 might be the D (6 bases). This receptor was obtained from an adult with an advanced solid tumor such as melanoma, head and neck, liver or kidney cancer. The specimen was CD4+ or CD8+ T cells sorted from blood, collected in a trial of the OX40 agonist ivuxolimab. CDR3 sequence reads: CASSNQGTDTEAFF. Here the CDR3 DNA reads TGTGCCAGCAGCAACCAGGGGACGGACACTGAAGCTTTCTTT.